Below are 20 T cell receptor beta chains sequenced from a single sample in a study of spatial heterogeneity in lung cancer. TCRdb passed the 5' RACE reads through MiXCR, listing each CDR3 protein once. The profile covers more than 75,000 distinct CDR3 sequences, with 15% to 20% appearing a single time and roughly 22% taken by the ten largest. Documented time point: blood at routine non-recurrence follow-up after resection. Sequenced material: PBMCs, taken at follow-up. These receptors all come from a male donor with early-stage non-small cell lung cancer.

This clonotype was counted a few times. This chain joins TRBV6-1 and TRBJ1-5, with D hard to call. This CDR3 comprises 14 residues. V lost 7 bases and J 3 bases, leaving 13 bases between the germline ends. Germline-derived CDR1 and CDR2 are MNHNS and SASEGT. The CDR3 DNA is TGTGCCAGCAAAGAGGGAGGAAACAATCAGCCCCAGCATTTT. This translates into CASKEGGNNQPQHF.

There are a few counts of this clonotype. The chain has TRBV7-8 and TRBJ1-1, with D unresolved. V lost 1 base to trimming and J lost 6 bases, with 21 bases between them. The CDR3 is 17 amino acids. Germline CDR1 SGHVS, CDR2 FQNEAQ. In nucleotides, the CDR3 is TGTGCCAGCAGCTTAGTAGGCCTCCCGGGGATTGTAGCTGAAGCTTTCTTT. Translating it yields CASSLVGLPGIVAEAFF.

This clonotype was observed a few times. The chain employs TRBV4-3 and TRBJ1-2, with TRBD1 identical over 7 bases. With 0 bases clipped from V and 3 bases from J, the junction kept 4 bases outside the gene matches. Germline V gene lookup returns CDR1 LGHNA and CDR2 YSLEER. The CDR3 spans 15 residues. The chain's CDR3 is CASSQEQGQDYGYTF. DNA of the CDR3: TGCGCCAGCAGCCAAGAACAGGGGCAAGACTATGGCTACACCTTC.

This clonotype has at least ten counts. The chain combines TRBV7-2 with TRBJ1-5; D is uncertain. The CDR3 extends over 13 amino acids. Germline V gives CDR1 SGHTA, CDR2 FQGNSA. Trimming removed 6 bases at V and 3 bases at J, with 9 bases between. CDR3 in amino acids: CASRPSPNQPQHF. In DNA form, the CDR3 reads TGTGCCAGCAGGCCCAGCCCCAATCAGCCCCAGCATTTT. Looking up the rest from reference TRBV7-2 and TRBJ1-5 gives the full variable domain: GAGVSQSPSNKVTEKGKDVELRCDPISGHTALYWYRQSLGQGLEFLIYFQGNSAPDKSGLPSDRFSAERTGGSVSTLTIQRTQQEDSAVYLCASRPSPNQPQHFGDGTRLSIL.

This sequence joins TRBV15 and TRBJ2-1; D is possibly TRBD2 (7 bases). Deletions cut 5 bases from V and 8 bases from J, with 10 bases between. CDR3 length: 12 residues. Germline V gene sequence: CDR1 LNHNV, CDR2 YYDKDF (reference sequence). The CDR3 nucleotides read TGTGCCACCAGCGGGGGGGGCTATGAGCAGTTCTTC. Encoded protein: CATSGGGYEQFF.

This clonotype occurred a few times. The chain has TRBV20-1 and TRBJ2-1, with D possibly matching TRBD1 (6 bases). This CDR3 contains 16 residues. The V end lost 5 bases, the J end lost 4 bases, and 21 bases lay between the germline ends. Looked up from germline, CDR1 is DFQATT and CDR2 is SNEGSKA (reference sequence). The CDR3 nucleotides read TGCAGTGCTCGACCCAGGGGACCCGAGGGATACAATGAGCAGTTCTTC. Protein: CSARPRGPEGYNEQFF.

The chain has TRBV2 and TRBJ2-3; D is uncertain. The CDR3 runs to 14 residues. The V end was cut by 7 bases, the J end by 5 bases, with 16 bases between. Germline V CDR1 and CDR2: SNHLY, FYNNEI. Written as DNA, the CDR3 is TGTGCCAGCATACTACGAAGCATGGGAGATACGCAGTATTTT. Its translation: CASILRSMGDTQYF.

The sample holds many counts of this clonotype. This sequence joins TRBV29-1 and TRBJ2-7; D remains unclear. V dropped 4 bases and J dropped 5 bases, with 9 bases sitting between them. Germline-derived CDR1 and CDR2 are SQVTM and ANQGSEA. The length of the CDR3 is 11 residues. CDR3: CSVVDGNEQYV. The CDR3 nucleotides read TGCAGCGTTGTGGACGGAAACGAGCAGTACGTC.

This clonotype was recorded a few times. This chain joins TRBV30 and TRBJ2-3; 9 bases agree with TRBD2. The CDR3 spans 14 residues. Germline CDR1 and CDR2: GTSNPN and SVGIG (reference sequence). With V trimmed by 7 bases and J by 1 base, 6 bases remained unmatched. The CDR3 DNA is TGTGCCTACTCAACTAGCGGGCGCACAGATACGCAGTATTTT. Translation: CAYSTSGRTDTQYF.

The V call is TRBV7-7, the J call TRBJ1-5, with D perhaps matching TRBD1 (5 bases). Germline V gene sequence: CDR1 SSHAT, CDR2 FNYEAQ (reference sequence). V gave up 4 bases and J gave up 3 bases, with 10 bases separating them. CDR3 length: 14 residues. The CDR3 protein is CASSSGGVNQPQHF. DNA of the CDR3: TGTGCCAGCAGCTCGGGGGGGGTCAATCAGCCCCAGCATTTT.

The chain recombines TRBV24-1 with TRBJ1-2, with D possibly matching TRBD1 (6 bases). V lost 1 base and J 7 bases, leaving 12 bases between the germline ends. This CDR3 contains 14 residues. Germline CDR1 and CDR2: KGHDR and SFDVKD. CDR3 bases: TGTGCCACCAGTGATTTTAGGACAGCCGGTGGCTACACCTTC. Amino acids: CATSDFRTAGGYTF.

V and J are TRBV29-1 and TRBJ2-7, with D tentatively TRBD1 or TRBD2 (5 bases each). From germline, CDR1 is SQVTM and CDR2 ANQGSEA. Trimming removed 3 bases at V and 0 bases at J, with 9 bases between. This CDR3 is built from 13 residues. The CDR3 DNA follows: TGCAGCGTTGAGTCAGGGAGCTCCTACGAGCAGTACTTC. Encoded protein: CSVESGSSYEQYF.

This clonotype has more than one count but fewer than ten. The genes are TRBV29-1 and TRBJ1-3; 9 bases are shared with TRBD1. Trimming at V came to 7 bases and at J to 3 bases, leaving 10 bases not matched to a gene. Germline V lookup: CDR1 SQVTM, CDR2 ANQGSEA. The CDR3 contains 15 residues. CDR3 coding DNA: TGCAGCGCCACCGACAGGGGGATAAATGGAAACACCATATATTTT. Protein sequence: CSATDRGINGNTIYF.

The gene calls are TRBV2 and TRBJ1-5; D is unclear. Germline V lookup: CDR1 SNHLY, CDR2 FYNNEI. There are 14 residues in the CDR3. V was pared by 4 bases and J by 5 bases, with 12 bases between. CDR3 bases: TGTGCCAGCAGTGTCCGACAAGGGTATCAGCCCCAGCATTTT. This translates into CASSVRQGYQPQHF.

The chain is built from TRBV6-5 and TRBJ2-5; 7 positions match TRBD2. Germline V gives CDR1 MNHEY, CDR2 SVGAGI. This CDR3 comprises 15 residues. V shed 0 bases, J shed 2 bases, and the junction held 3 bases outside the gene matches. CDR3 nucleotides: TGTGCCAGCAGTTACTCGGGACTATCACAAGAGACCCAGTACTTC. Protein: CASSYSGLSQETQYF.

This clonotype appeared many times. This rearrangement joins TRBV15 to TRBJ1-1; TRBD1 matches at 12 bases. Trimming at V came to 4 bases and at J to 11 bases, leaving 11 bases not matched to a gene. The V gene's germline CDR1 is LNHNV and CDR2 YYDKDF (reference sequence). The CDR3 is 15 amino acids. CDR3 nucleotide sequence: TGTGCCACCAGCACTACCGGGACAGGGGGCCAGGGCGCTTTCTTT. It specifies CATSTTGTGGQGAFF.

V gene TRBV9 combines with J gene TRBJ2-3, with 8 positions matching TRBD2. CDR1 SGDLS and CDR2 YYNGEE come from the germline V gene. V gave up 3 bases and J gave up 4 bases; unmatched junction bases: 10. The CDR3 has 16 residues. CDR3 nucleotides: TGTGCCAGCAGCGCCGGGCTCAGCGGGAGCGCAGATACGCAGTATTTT. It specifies CASSAGLSGSADTQYF.

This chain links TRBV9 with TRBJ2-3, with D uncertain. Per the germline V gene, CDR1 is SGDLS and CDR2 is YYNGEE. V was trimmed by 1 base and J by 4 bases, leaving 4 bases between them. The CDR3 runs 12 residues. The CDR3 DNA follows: TGTGCCAGCAGCGTAAGCGCAGATACGCAGTATTTT. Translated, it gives CASSVSADTQYF. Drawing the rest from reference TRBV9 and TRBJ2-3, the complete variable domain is DSGVTQTPKHLITATGQRVTLRCSPRSGDLSVYWYQQSLDQGLQFLIQYYNGEERAKGNILERFSAQQFPDLHSELNLSSLELGDSALYFCASSVSADTQYFGPGTRLTVL.

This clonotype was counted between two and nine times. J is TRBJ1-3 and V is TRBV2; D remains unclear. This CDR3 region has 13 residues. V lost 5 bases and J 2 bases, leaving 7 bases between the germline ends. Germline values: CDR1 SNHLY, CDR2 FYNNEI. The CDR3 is CASSNLPGNTIYF. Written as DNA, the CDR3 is TGTGCCAGCAGTAACCTACCTGGAAACACCATATATTTT.

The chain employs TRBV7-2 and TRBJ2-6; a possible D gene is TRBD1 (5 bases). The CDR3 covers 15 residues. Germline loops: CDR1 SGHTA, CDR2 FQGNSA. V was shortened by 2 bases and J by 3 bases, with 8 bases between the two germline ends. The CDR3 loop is CASSLMGHGANVLTF. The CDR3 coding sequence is TGTGCCAGCAGCTTAATGGGGCATGGGGCCAACGTCCTGACTTTC. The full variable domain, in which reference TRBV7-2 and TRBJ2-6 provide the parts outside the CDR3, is GAGVSQSPSNKVTEKGKDVELRCDPISGHTALYWYRQSLGQGLEFLIYFQGNSAPDKSGLPSDRFSAERTGGSVSTLTIQRTQQEDSAVYLCASSLMGHGANVLTFGAGSRLTVL.